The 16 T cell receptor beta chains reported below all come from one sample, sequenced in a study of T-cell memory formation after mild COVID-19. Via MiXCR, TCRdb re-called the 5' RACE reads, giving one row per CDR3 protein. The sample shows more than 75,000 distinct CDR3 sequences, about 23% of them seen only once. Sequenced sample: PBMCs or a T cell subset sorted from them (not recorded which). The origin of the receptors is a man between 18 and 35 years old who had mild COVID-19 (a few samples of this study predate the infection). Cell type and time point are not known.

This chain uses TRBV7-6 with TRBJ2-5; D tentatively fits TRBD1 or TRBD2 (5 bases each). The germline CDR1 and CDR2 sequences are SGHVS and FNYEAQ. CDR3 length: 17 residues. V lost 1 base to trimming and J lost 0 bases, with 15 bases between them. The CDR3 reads CASSLDYRGRYQETQYF. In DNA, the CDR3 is TGTGCCAGCAGCTTAGATTACCGGGGCCGGTACCAAGAGACCCAGTACTTC.

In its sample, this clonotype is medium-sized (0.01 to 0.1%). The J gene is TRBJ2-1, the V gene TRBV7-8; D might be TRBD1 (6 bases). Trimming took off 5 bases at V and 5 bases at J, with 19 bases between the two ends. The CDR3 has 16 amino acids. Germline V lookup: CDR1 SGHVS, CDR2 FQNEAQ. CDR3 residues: CASSPGFGDKNNEQFF. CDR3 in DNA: TGTGCCAGCAGCCCGGGGTTTGGGGACAAGAACAATGAGCAGTTCTTC.

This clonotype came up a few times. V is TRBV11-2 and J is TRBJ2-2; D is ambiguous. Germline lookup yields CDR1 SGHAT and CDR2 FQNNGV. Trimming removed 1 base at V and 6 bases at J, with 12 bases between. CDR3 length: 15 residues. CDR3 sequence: CASSLGRAGAGELFF. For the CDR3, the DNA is TGTGCCAGCAGCTTAGGAAGGGCTGGCGCCGGGGAGCTGTTTTTT.

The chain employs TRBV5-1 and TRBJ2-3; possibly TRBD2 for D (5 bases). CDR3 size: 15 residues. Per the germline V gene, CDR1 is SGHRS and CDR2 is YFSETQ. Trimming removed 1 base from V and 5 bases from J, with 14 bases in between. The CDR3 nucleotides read TGCGCCAGCAGCTTGTTGGGGAACCGGGGAGATACGCAGTATTTT. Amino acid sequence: CASSLLGNRGDTQYF.

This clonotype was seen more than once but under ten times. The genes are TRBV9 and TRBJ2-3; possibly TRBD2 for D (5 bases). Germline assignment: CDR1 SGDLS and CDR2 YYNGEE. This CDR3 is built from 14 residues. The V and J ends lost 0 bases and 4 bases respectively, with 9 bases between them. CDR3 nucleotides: TGTGCCAGCAGCGTAGACGGGGAACCAGATACGCAGTATTTT. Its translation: CASSVDGEPDTQYF.

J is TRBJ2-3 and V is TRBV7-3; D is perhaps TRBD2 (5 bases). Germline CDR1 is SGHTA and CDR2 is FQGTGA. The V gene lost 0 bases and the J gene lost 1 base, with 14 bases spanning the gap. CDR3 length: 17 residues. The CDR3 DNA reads TGTGCCAGCAGCTTAACCCCTTCTCGGGGAGGCACAGATACGCAGTATTTT. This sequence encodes CASSLTPSRGGTDTQYF.

The CDR3 nucleotides are TGTGCCATCAGTGACTTGAGGGCCGACACCGGGGAGCTGTTTTTT. Its translation is CAISDLRADTGELFF. The chain recombines TRBV10-3 with TRBJ2-2, with D perhaps TRBD2 (5 bases). V dropped 3 bases and J dropped 3 bases, with 11 bases sitting between them. The CDR3 is 15 residues long. Germline-derived CDR1 and CDR2 are ENHRY and SYGVKD.

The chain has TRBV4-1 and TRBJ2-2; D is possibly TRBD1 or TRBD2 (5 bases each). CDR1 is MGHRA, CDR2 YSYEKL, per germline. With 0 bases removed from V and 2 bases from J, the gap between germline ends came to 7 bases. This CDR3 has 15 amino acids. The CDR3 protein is CASSQEGDNTGELFF. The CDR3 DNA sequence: TGCGCCAGCAGCCAAGAGGGGGACAACACCGGGGAGCTGTTTTTT.

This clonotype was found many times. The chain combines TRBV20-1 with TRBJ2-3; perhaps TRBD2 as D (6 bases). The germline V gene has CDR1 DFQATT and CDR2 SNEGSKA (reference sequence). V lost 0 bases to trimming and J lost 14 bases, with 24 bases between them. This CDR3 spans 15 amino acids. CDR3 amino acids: CSARDHLASSAGPYF. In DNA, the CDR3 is TGCAGTGCTAGAGATCACCTAGCGTCCTCAGCCGGTCCGTATTTT.

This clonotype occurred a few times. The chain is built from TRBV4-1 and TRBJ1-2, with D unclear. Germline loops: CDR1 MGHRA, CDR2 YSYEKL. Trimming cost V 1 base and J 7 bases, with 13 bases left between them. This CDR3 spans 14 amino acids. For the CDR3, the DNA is TGCGCCAGCAGCCAAGGGGAAAGCAGGATTGGCTACACCTTC. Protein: CASSQGESRIGYTF.

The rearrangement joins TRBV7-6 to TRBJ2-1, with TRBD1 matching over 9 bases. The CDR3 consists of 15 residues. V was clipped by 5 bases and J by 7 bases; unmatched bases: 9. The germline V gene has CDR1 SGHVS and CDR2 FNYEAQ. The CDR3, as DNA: TGTGCCAGCAGCGCCACAGGGGGCCAGGGAAATGAGCAGTTCTTC. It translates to CASSATGGQGNEQFF.

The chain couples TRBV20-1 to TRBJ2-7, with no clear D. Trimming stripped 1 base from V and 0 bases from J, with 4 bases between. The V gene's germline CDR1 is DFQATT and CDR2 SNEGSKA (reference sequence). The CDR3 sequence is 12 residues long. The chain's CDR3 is CSARGPSYEQYF. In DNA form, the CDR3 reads TGCAGTGCTAGAGGTCCCTCCTACGAGCAGTACTTC.

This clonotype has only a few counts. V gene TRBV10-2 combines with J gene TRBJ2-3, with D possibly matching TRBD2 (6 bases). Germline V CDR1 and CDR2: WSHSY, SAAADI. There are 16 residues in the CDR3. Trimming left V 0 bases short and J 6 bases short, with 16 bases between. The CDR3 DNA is TGCGCCAGCAGTGAGTCGCGCCCGGGAGCGTCGGATACGCAGTATTTT. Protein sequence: CASSESRPGASDTQYF.

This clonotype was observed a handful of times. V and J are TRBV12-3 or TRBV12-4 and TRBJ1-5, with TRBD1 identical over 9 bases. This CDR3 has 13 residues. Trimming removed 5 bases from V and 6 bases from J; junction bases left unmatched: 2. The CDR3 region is CASSPDRGQPQHF. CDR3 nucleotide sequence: TGTGCCAGCAGTCCGGACAGGGGTCAGCCCCAGCATTTT.

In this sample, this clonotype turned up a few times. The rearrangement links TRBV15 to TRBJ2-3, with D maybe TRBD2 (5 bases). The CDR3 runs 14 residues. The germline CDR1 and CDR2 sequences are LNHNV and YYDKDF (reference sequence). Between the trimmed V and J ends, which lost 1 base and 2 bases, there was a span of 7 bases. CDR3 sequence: CATSRVGNTDTQYF. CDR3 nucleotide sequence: TGTGCCACCAGCAGAGTCGGGAACACAGATACGCAGTATTTT. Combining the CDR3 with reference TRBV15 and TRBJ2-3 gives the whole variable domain DAMVIQNPRYQVTQFGKPVTLSCSQTLNHNVMYWYQQKSSQAPKLLFHYYDKDFNNEADTPDNFQSRRPNTSFCFLDIRSPGLGDTAMYLCATSRVGNTDTQYFGPGTRLTVL.

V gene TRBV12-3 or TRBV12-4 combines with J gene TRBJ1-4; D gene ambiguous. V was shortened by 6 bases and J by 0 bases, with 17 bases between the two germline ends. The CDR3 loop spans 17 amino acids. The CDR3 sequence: CASRPPGPRATNEKLFF. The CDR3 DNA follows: TGTGCCAGCAGGCCTCCCGGGCCACGCGCAACTAATGAAAAACTGTTTTTT.